A selection of T cell receptor beta chains follows, all from one sample in a study of OX40 agonist ivuxolimab in advanced cancers. TCRdb's copy holds only in-frame clones and misses some; the assay was immunoSEQ multiplex PCR. The sample consists of 150,000 to 190,000 clones, roughly 92% of them appearing once. The sequenced sample was CD4+ or CD8+ T cells sorted from blood, obtained in a trial of the OX40 agonist ivuxolimab. Receptor source: an adult with an advanced solid tumor such as melanoma, head and neck, liver or kidney cancer. CDR3s include the opening cysteine and the closing phenylalanine or tryptophan. Each record gives: V gene, J gene, D gene, clone size, CDR3 DNA, CDR3 protein. A D gene is named only where the DNA matches it firmly. A row's size may be missing; if present it is once, few, many or a size class.

TRBV6-5	TRBJ1-1	NA	NA	TGTGCCAGCACCGCGGGGGGGGCGAACACTGAAGCTTTCTTT	CASTAGGANTEAFF
TRBV4-2	TRBJ1-4	NA	NA	TGTGCCAGCAGCCAAGGAACCGCGGCAACTAATGAAAAACTGTTTTTT	CASSQGTAATNEKLFF
TRBV12-5	TRBJ2-2	TRBD2	NA	TGTGCTAGTGTACCGGGAGGGGGGGACTCGACCGGGGAGCTGTTTTTT	CASVPGGGDSTGELFF
TRBV27	TRBJ2-7	NA	NA	TGTGCCAGCAGCCCAATCCGGGATAACGAGCAGTACTTC	CASSPIRDNEQYF
TRBV19	TRBJ2-1	TRBD2	NA	TGTGCCAGTAGTATAGACCCTGGGCTAGCGGCCTCTGGGCAGTTCTTC	CASSIDPGLAASGQFF
TRBV9	TRBJ1-3	TRBD1	NA	TGTGCCAGCAGCAGAGACAGGGCGTCAGGAAACACCATATATTTT	CASSRDRASGNTIYF
TRBV5-1	TRBJ1-2	NA	NA	TGCGCCAGCAGCTCAGGGGAAGACTATGGCTACACCTTC	CASSSGEDYGYTF
TRBV4-2	TRBJ2-7	TRBD1	NA	TGTGCCAGCAGCCCGGACAGGGCCTACGAGCAGTACTTC	CASSPDRAYEQYF
TRBV10-3	TRBJ1-4	NA	NA	TGTGCCATCAGTGTCGGCAGCCGAACTAATGAAAAACTGTTTTTT	CAISVGSRTNEKLFF
TRBV9	TRBJ1-5	NA	NA	TGTGCCAGCAGCGTATCTTGGGGGAATCAGCCCCAGCATTTT	CASSVSWGNQPQHF
TRBV30	TRBJ1-5	TRBD1	NA	TGTGCCTGGAGTCGTTTGACAGGGTTGGTTGGTCAGCCCCAGCATTTT	CAWSRLTGLVGQPQHF
TRBV6-5	TRBJ1-5	TRBD1	NA	TGTGCCAGCGGATCCGGGACAGGGGCCAATCAGCCCCAGCATTTT	CASGSGTGANQPQHF
TRBV7-6	TRBJ2-2	NA	NA	TGTGCCAGCAGCTCCGGATACACCGGGGAGCTGTTTTTT	CASSSGYTGELFF
TRBV5-4	TRBJ1-5	TRBD1	NA	TGTGCCAGCAGCTCGGACAGGGGGCGCGGAGGTAGTCAGCCCCAGCATTTT	CASSSDRGRGGSQPQHF
TRBV28	TRBJ1-5	NA	NA	TGTGCCAGCAGTTTAAACACAGGGCATCAGCCCCAGCATTTT	CASSLNTGHQPQHF
TRBV19	TRBJ1-5	TRBD1	NA	TGTGCCAGTAGTCCCGGGACAGGGGGCGCGGTGAATCAGCCCCAGCATTTT	CASSPGTGGAVNQPQHF
TRBV5-1	TRBJ1-4	NA	NA	TGCGCCAGCAGCTTGGCCGGTTGGGGGCTTAATGAAAAACTGTTTTTT	CASSLAGWGLNEKLFF
TRBV6-6	TRBJ1-2	NA	NA	TGTGCCAGCAGTTACGGGGTTGGGGATAACTATGGCTACACCTTC	CASSYGVGDNYGYTF
TRBV5-4	TRBJ1-5	TRBD1	NA	TGTGCCAGCAGCCGGGGAGGCGGACAGGGAGGGAATCAGCCCCAGCATTTT	CASSRGGGQGGNQPQHF
TRBV4-3	TRBJ2-3	NA	NA	TGCGCCAGCTCCCCGACTAGCACAGATACGCAGTATTTT	CASSPTSTDTQYF
TRBV4-3	TRBJ1-6	NA	NA	TGCGCCAGCAGCCCTCCGGGGGGGTTTAATTCACCCCTCCACTTT	CASSPPGGFNSPLHF
TRBV20-1	TRBJ2-3	NA	NA	TGCAGTGCTAGGTCTACAGATACGCAGTATTTT	CSARSTDTQYF
TRBV19	TRBJ2-3	TRBD1	once	TGTGCCAGTAGTATTTGGGACAGGACCACAGATACGCAGTATTTT	CASSIWDRTTDTQYF
TRBV9	TRBJ2-2	NA	once	TGTGCCAGCAGCGTACATGACGGGGAGCTGTTTTTT	CASSVHDGELFF
TRBV10-3	TRBJ2-3	NA	NA	TGTGCCATCAGCGAGACTCTAACTAGCACAGATACGCAGTATTTT	CAISETLTSTDTQYF
TRBV4-1	TRBJ2-5	TRBD1	NA	TGCGCCAGCAGCCAAGATGGACAGGGCCGGGAGACCCAGTACTTC	CASSQDGQGRETQYF
TRBV18	TRBJ1-4	NA	NA	TGTGCCAGCTCATCGAAGGGAAAGGGTTTTTGGTCCAATGAAAAACTGTTTTTT	CASSSKGKGFWSNEKLFF
TRBV27	TRBJ2-1	TRBD2	NA	TGTGCCAGCAGTTCTCCTAGCGGGGTTTTCAATGAGCAGTTCTTC	CASSSPSGVFNEQFF
TRBV27	TRBJ1-1	NA	NA	TGTGCCAGCAGCACGCCCCCTGGGGCCCCTGAAGCTTTCTTT	CASSTPPGAPEAFF
TRBV5-6	TRBJ1-3	NA	NA	TGTGCCAGCAACCTACGGGCCGGAAACACCATATATTTT	CASNLRAGNTIYF
TRBV7-6	TRBJ1-6	NA	NA	TGTGCCAGCAGCTTAGAACCCGCAGGGTATAATTCACCCCTCCACTTT	CASSLEPAGYNSPLHF
TRBV28	TRBJ2-5	TRBD2	NA	TGTGCCAGCAGTTCCCGACTAGCGGGGGGCAGGGAGACCCAGTACTTC	CASSSRLAGGRETQYF
TRBV5-4	TRBJ1-2	NA	NA	TGTGCCAGCAGCTTGGCCCTGAGGGCGGAGGACTATGGCTACACCTTC	CASSLALRAEDYGYTF
TRBV19	TRBJ2-2	NA	NA	TGTGCCAGTAGTATAGTCTCGGGGTTAAGGGCGGAGCTGTTTTTT	CASSIVSGLRAELFF
TRBV7-2	TRBJ2-3	NA	NA	TGTGCCAGCAGACACGGTGCACCCACAGATACGCAGTATTTT	CASRHGAPTDTQYF
TRBV19	TRBJ2-2	TRBD1	NA	TGTGCCAGTAGTACCACAGGGGGCCGTGTCAGCACCGGGGAGCTGTTTTTT	CASSTTGGRVSTGELFF
TRBV28	TRBJ1-1	NA	NA	TGTGCCAGCAGCCCCCCGGGGAACACTGAAGCTTTCTTT	CASSPPGNTEAFF